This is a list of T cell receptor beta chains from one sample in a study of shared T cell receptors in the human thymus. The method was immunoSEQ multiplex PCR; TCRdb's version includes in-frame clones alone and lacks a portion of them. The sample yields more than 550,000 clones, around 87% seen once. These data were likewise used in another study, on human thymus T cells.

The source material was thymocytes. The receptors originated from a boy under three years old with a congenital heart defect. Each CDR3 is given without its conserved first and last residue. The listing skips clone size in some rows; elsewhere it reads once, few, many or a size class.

CDR3 protein: ASGLVHWREGYEQY
clone size: .
V gene: TRBV12-5
CDR3 length: 14

CDR3 protein: ASSPKGFSSGNTIY
clone size: .
V gene: TRBV18
CDR3 length: 14

CDR3 protein: ASSLALAGASYEQY
clone size: few
V gene: TRBV5-6
CDR3 length: 14

CDR3 protein: ASSAGRVYNEQF
clone size: .
V gene: TRBV9
CDR3 length: 12

CDR3 protein: ASTVGQGNTIY
clone size: .
V gene: TRBV6-5
CDR3 length: 11

CDR3 protein: SVGAGGSNQPQH
clone size: .
V gene: TRBV29-1
CDR3 length: 12

CDR3 protein: ASSSTPSPGTDTQY
clone size: .
V gene: TRBV6-6
CDR3 length: 14

CDR3 protein: ASSCTPVGDNYGYT
clone size: .
V gene: TRBV28
CDR3 length: 14

CDR3 protein: ASSVEMGTGHLLGNTIY
clone size: .
V gene: TRBV9
CDR3 length: 17

CDR3 protein: ASSSGGSSSGNTIY
clone size: .
V gene: TRBV6-6
CDR3 length: 14

CDR3 protein: ASSQAGGNTEAF
clone size: .
V gene: TRBV4-1
CDR3 length: 12

CDR3 protein: ASSLSADRINTGELF
clone size: .
V gene: TRBV28
CDR3 length: 15

CDR3 protein: AISDISVTYEQY
clone size: .
V gene: TRBV10-3
CDR3 length: 12

CDR3 protein: ASSPSPAGRYEQY
clone size: .
V gene: TRBV19
CDR3 length: 13

CDR3 protein: ASSSDKTGNTIY
clone size: .
V gene: TRBV27
CDR3 length: 12